This T cell receptor beta chain was retrieved from a study of cytomegalovirus exposure and HLA in healthy donors. Study-level points and caveats: By HLA locus, TCR association rates varied in a later analysis, with DRB1 showing the most and HLA-C the fewest.

As regards this clone: Its antigen is currently unknown.

The study ran its PCR with 60 Vbeta and 13 Jbeta primers. Repertoires were generated with immunoSEQ multiplex PCR, while TCRdb's copy carries only in-frame clones and drops some. Of 100,000 to 150,000 clones listed, more than 60% are singletons. CDR1 is SGHVS and CDR2 is FQNEAQ in the germline V gene. V dropped 6 bases and J dropped 3; count of bases not matched to a gene: 4. The CDR3 consists of 14 residues. This receptor was taken from a woman aged 40 to 50 in good health and CMV-seropositive. The chain carries TRBV7-8 and TRBJ2-2; 7 bases agree with TRBD2. Input material: PBMCs. CDR3 bases: TGTGCCAGCAGGAGACTAGCAGACACCGGGGAGCTGTTTTTT. It translates to CASRRLADTGELFF.